The next 18 T cell receptor delta chains were all read from a single sample in a study of gamma-delta chains in newborns, infants, children. TCRdb made new clone calls on the reads using CATT. Here the sample spans 3,300 or so delta-chain clones, 3.9% being singletons. The sequenced sample consisted of blood. The source is a child who was a newborn, infant or young child, either healthy, febrile or measles-vaccinated (not recorded which).

This clone has just a few counts. TCRdb shows a much larger clone's protein in place of this DNA's translation, and the two differ at residue 15, likely through a read error; the protein shown is translated from the DNA. This chain links TRDV2 with TRDJ3; weak D call: TRDD3 (5 bases). The CDR3 is 17 amino acids. In germline, CDR1 is GEAIGNYY, CDR2 EKD. The CDR3, as DNA: TGTGCCTGTGACGGGATCAGGAGCTCCTGGGACACCCGACAGATATTTTTC. It specifies CACDGIRSSWDTRQIFF.

With respect to this clone: The protein TCRdb lists belongs to a much larger clone and differs from this DNA's translation at residue 12, which points to a read error; the protein shown is made from the DNA. The chain joins TRDV2 to TRDJ3; 7 nucleotides align to TRDD3. CDR1 and CDR2 (germline): GEAIGNYY, EKD. The CDR3 covers 18 residues. The CDR3 here is CACDKILGSSWGTRQMFF. The CDR3, as DNA: TGTGCCTGTGACAAAATACTGGGGAGCTCCTGGGGCACCCGACAGATGTTTTTC.

By frequency in the sample, this clone is medium-sized. The V and J genes are TRDV2 and TRDJ3; TRDD3 is a possible D gene (6 bases). The germline V gene encodes CDR1 GEAIGNYY and CDR2 EKD. The CDR3 runs to 17 residues. Trimming stripped 0 bases from V and 0 bases from J, with 8 bases between. CDR3 in amino acids: CACDTLGSSWDTRQMFF. The CDR3 coding sequence is TGTGCCTGTGACACCCTGGGGAGCTCCTGGGACACCCGACAGATGTTTTTC.

There are a few counts of this clone. The protein held in TCRdb is that of a much larger clone and does not match this DNA's translation at residue 10, likely because of a read error; the protein shown is translated from the DNA. The rearrangement joins TRDV2 to TRDJ2; 7 bases line up with TRDD3. The CDR3 is 14 residues long. CDR1 is GEAIGNYY, CDR2 EKD, per germline. The CDR3 nucleotides are TGTGCCTGTGACACCGGGGGATTGACAACACAACTCTTCTTT. It codes for CACDTGGLTTQLFF.

A note on this clone: The TCRdb record carries a much larger clone's protein, which differs from this DNA's translation at residue 4; a read error is the likely cause, and the protein listed here is the DNA translation. The chain carries TRDV2 and TRDJ3; D is perhaps TRDD3 (5 bases). CDR1 GEAIGNYY and CDR2 EKD come from the germline V gene. The CDR3 extends over 17 amino acids. Trimming removed 6 bases at V and 0 bases at J, with 14 bases between. In DNA form, the CDR3 reads TGTGCCTGTAACAGTACTGGTCACTCCTGGGACACCCGACAGATGTTTTTC. It translates to CACNSTGHSWDTRQMFF.

Comments on this clone: Translating this DNA gives a protein that differs at residue 6 from the TCRdb one, which belongs to a much larger clone; a read error is likely, and the protein shown is this translation. V is TRDV2 and J is TRDJ1; the D gene is possibly TRDD3 (6 bases). V lost 3 bases to trimming and J lost 4 bases, with 17 bases between them. The germline V gene has CDR1 GEAIGNYY and CDR2 EKD. The CDR3 has 15 amino acids. Written as DNA, the CDR3 is TGTGCCTGTGACGTACCGGGGATCTTCGGCGATAAACTCATCTTT. Encoded protein: CACDVPGIFGDKLIF.

In its sample, this clone was seen once. This sequence may be a read error, since a much larger clone differs from it by one base. This chain connects TRDV1 to TRDJ1, with 10 positions matching TRDD3. No J segment appears in TCRdb, so it was assigned here by matching the sequence to germline. CDR1 and CDR2 from the germline V gene are TSWWSYY and QGS. CDR3 size: 21 residues. This CDR3 reads CALGELGTRRSDWGILDKLIF. The CDR3, as DNA: TGTGCTCTCGGGGAACTAGGGACGCGGCGAAGCGACTGGGGGATTCTCGATAAACTCATCTTT.

Comment on this clone: A read error likely explains this, since a far larger clone differs by one base. Other DNA sequences in the sample encode the same CDR3. The chain joins TRDV2 to TRDJ3; 10 bases map to TRDD3. The junction had 3 bases not matched to a gene; V was cut back by 0 bases and J by 2 bases. CDR1 and CDR2 from the germline V gene are GEAIGNYY and EKD. CDR3 length: 18 amino acids. Here the CDR3 DNA reads TGTGCCTGTGACACCGTGCTGGGGGATACCTGGGACACCCGACAGATGTTTTTC. Protein: CACDTVLGDTWDTRQMFF.

For this clone: It is likely a read error: a sequence one base away is far more abundant. This sample includes further DNA sequences coding for the same CDR3. The chain combines TRDV2 with TRDJ2; 7 bases fit TRDD3. The CDR3 covers 13 residues. Germline lookup yields CDR1 GEAIGNYY and CDR2 EKD. In DNA, the CDR3 is TGTGCCTGTGACACCTGGGGGACAGCGCAACTCTTCTTT. The encoded protein is CACDTWGTAQLFF.

This clone has a handful of counts. The protein held in TCRdb is that of a much larger clone and does not match this DNA's translation at residue 12, likely because of a read error; the protein shown is translated from the DNA. CDR3 coding DNA: TGTGCCTGTGACGTGTTACTGGGGGTCCACTCCAGGGACACCCGACAGATGTTTTTC. Its translation: CACDVLLGVHSRDTRQMFF. The genes are TRDV2 and TRDJ3; 8 nucleotides agree with TRDD3. The CDR3 totals 19 residues. CDR1 GEAIGNYY and CDR2 EKD come from the germline V gene.

There are a few counts of this clone. This sequence may be a read error, since a much larger clone differs from it by one base. The V and J genes are TRDV2 and TRDJ3, with 9 bases lining up with TRDD3. The germline V gene encodes CDR1 GEAIGNYY and CDR2 EKD. V gave up 5 bases and J gave up 0 bases; unmatched junction bases: 13. The CDR3 is made up of 20 amino acids. The CDR3 reads CACVTVESGGYSWDTRQMFF. DNA of the CDR3: TGTGCCTGTGTCACGGTTGAGAGTGGGGGATACTCCTGGGACACCCGACAGATGTTTTTC.

With regard to this clone: A read error likely explains this, since a far larger clone differs by one base. Other DNA sequences in the sample encode the same CDR3. The V and J genes are TRDV2 and TRDJ3; TRDD3 matches at 8 bases. Germline CDR1 reads GEAIGNYY; CDR2 reads EKD. The CDR3 loop spans 20 amino acids. In DNA, the CDR3 is TGCGCCTGTGACACCGTGGGGGATTCTGGCAGCTCCTGGGACACCCGACAGATGTTTTTC. Translation: CACDTVGDSGSSWDTRQMFF.

This clone was detected a few times. This may come from a read error, since a much larger clone is one base off. Other DNA sequences within the sample encode an identical CDR3. This rearrangement joins TRDV2 to TRDJ1; the match to TRDD3 covers 13 bases. CDR3 length: 15 amino acids. Germline CDR1 GEAIGNYY, CDR2 EKD. The V gene end was trimmed by 2 bases and the J gene end by 4 bases; junction bases not matched to a gene: 3. The CDR3 DNA reads TGTGCCTGTGACAACTGGGGGATACGTGACGATAAACTCATCTTT. Translating it yields CACDNWGIRDDKLIF.

The chain combines TRDV2 with TRDJ1, with 10 nucleotides matching TRDD3. The CDR3 is 15 residues long. Trimming cost V 3 bases and J 2 bases; bases outside gene matches: 5. From germline, CDR1 is GEAIGNYY and CDR2 EKD. CDR3 protein: CACDGVLGDTDKLIF. CDR3 sequence (DNA): TGTGCCTGTGACGGGGTACTGGGGGATACCGATAAACTCATCTTT.

This clone was counted only a few times. The chain has TRDV2 and TRDJ3; the D gene is possibly TRDD3 (5 bases). The germline V gene has CDR1 GEAIGNYY and CDR2 EKD. The CDR3 consists of 17 residues. V dropped 1 base and J dropped 2 bases, with 11 bases sitting between them. Written as DNA, the CDR3 is TGTGCCTGTGACACGGGGGGGGCTACCTGGGACACCCGACAGATGTTTTTC. It is translated as CACDTGGATWDTRQMFF.

In the case of this clone: A far larger clone is one nucleotide away, so this likely arose from a read error. The identical CDR3 is also encoded by other nucleotide sequences in the sample. The gene calls are TRDV2 and TRDJ3; 11 nucleotides agree with TRDD3. The CDR3 totals 18 residues. Germline CDR1 GEAIGNYY, CDR2 EKD. CDR3 DNA sequence: TGTGCCTGTGACACTGGGGGATACGGGTCCTGGGACACCCGGCAGATGTTTTTC. Protein product: CACDTGGYGSWDTRQMFF.

Relative to its sample, this clone is large. Other nucleotide sequences in the sample specify the same CDR3. This chain links TRDV2 with TRDJ1; TRDD3 matches at 9 bases. The CDR3 runs to 15 residues. Germline loops: CDR1 GEAIGNYY, CDR2 EKD. J gave up 0 bases and V 3 bases, and 4 bases lay outside the gene matches. CDR3 DNA: TGTGCCTGTGACTTACTGGGGGAGAACACCGATAAACTCATCTTT. It specifies CACDLLGENTDKLIF.

A few counts support this clone. This DNA's translation and the protein TCRdb lists, from a much larger clone, do not match at residue 7, likely due to a read error; the protein shown is translated from the DNA. The chain is built from TRDV2 and TRDJ3, with TRDD3 as a possible D gene (6 bases). The CDR3 is 18 amino acids. Germline CDR1 GEAIGNYY, CDR2 EKD. V was clipped by 0 bases and J by 0 bases, with 11 bases between them. The CDR3 DNA is TGTGCCTGTGACACCTACCGGGGGAGCTCCTGGGACACCCGACAGATGTTTTTC. Its translation is CACDTYRGSSWDTRQMFF.